This TCR beta chain emerged from a study of CD4 T cells in relation to SARS-CoV-2 and coronaviruses. Measured with immunoSEQ multiplex PCR; TCRdb has only the in-frame clones, and not every one. Among 15,000 to 20,000 clones listed, approximately 81% were seen once. In germline, CDR1 is SGHTA, CDR2 FQGNSA. This CDR3 has 13 amino acids. V was cut by 6 bases and J by 5 bases, with 13 bases left in between. Details on this clone: The antigen remains unidentified.

Study results and caveats: In around two thirds of donors, memory CD4+ clonotypes crossrecognized SARS-CoV-2 and at least one common cold coronavirus spike.

CD4+ T cells from unexposed donors were obtained before the COVID-19 pandemic (2011-2018). The cells were cultured for 10 days before CD4+ T cells were isolated. Cultures held under 2.5 million PBMCs per well with about 10 IU/ml IL-2. The source of this sequence is a human donor in good health. The sample consisted of CD4+ T cells from PBMCs, cultured in vitro. V is TRBV7-2 and J is TRBJ1-2, with D possibly being TRBD1 (5 bases). CDR3 region: CASRAGTFYGYTF. CDR3 DNA: TGTGCCAGCAGGGCCGGGACGTTTTATGGCTACACCTTC. The complete variable domain, with remaining parts taken from reference TRBV7-2 and TRBJ1-2, reads GAGVSQSPSNKVTEKGKDVELRCDPISGHTALYWYRQSLGQGLEFLIYFQGNSAPDKSGLPSDRFSAERTGGSVSTLTIQRTQQEDSAVYLCASRAGTFYGYTFGSGTRLTVV.